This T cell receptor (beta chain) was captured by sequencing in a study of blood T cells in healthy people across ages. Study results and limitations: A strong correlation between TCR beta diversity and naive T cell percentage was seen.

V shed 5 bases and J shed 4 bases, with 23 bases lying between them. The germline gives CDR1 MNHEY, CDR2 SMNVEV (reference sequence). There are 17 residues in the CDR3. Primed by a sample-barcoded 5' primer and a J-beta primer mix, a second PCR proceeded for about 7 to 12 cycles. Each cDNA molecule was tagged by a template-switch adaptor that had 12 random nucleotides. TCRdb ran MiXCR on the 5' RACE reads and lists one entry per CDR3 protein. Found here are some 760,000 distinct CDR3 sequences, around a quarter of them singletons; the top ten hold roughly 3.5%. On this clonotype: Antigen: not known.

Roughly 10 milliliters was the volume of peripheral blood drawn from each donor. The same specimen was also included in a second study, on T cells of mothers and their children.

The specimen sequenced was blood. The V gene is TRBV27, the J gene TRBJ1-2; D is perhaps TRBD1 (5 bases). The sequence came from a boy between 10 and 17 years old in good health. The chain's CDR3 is CASSLSGALWDLYGYTF. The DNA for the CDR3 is TGTGCCAGCAGTCTAAGCGGGGCCCTTTGGGATCTCTATGGCTACACCTTC.